These T cell receptor beta chains were read from a single sample in a study of breast tumors, draining lymph nodes, adjacent tissues. MiXCR, applied by TCRdb to the multiplex PCR reads, yields one record per CDR3 protein. The table has 70,000 to 85,000 distinct CDR3 sequences, around 20% seen once. The sequenced sample was axillary lymph node tissue. Source of these receptors: a female donor with breast cancer. Some clones in this sample may be carry-over from other donors' samples. CDR3s include the opening cysteine and the closing phenylalanine or tryptophan. Fields, in order: clone size, V gene, D gene, CDR3 length, J gene, CDR3 DNA, CDR3 protein. A D gene is named only where the DNA matches it firmly. Not all rows give a size; the values are once, few, many and, for expanded clones, a class.

clone size: many; V gene: TRBV7-9; D gene: TRBD2; CDR3 length: 15; J gene: TRBJ2-2; CDR3 DNA: TGTGCCAGCAGCTTACGGCGGGAGAGCACCGGGGAGCTGTTTTTT; CDR3 protein: CASSLRRESTGELFF
clone size: many; V gene: TRBV6-2/TRBV6-3; D gene: NA; CDR3 length: 16; J gene: TRBJ2-1; CDR3 DNA: TGTGCCAGCAGTTACTCGCCCTCGGGTTCCTACAATGAGCAGTTCTTC; CDR3 protein: CASSYSPSGSYNEQFF
clone size: few; V gene: TRBV12-3/TRBV12-4; D gene: TRBD2; CDR3 length: 21; J gene: TRBJ2-2; CDR3 DNA: TGTGCCAGCAGTCCCCAGAGGCGCGGACTAGCGGGGACAAGGGACACCGGGGAGCTGTTTTTT; CDR3 protein: CASSPQRRGLAGTRDTGELFF
clone size: many; V gene: TRBV20-1; D gene: NA; CDR3 length: 13; J gene: TRBJ1-2; CDR3 DNA: TGCAGTGTCCGACAGGAACAGAACTATGGCTACACCTTC; CDR3 protein: CSVRQEQNYGYTF
clone size: NA; V gene: TRBV30; D gene: NA; CDR3 length: 15; J gene: TRBJ2-3; CDR3 DNA: TGTGCCTGGAGTGTACGACTAGGGACCACAGATACGCAGTATTTT; CDR3 protein: CAWSVRLGTTDTQYF
clone size: many; V gene: TRBV6-2/TRBV6-3; D gene: NA; CDR3 length: 13; J gene: TRBJ2-7; CDR3 DNA: TGTGCCAGCAGTTCCCAGGACTTCTACGAGCAGTACTTC; CDR3 protein: CASSSQDFYEQYF
clone size: many; V gene: TRBV9; D gene: NA; CDR3 length: 16; J gene: TRBJ1-2; CDR3 DNA: TGTGCCAGCAGCGTAGCTTCCGGGCTAGCGACATATGGCTACACCTTC; CDR3 protein: CASSVASGLATYGYTF
clone size: many; V gene: TRBV6-1; D gene: NA; CDR3 length: 16; J gene: TRBJ1-2; CDR3 DNA: TGTGCCAGCAGTAGCCCCGGGGGGGGGTGGGGCTATGGCTACACCTTC; CDR3 protein: CASSSPGGGWGYGYTF
clone size: once; V gene: TRBV29-1; D gene: NA; CDR3 length: 15; J gene: TRBJ1-5; CDR3 DNA: TGCAGCGGTCTTGGGGCGGGGTTATTTTGGCAGCCCCAGCATTTT; CDR3 protein: CSGLGAGLFWQPQHF
clone size: many; V gene: TRBV10-2; D gene: NA; CDR3 length: 14; J gene: TRBJ1-2; CDR3 DNA: TGCGCCAGCAGTGAGGGGGCAGTCGGTAATGGCTACACCTTC; CDR3 protein: CASSEGAVGNGYTF
clone size: many; V gene: TRBV11-2; D gene: NA; CDR3 length: 14; J gene: TRBJ1-2; CDR3 DNA: TGTGCCAGCAGCTTAGTTGGCAGGAGCTATGGCTACACCTTC; CDR3 protein: CASSLVGRSYGYTF
clone size: NA; V gene: TRBV28; D gene: NA; CDR3 length: 15; J gene: TRBJ2-7; CDR3 DNA: TGTGCCAGCAGGCCCGGGACACTTCTCTACTACGAGCAGTACTTC; CDR3 protein: CASRPGTLLYYEQYF
clone size: many; V gene: TRBV2; D gene: NA; CDR3 length: 12; J gene: TRBJ2-3; CDR3 DNA: TGTGCCAGCAGGTGGAGCACAGATACGCAGTATTTT; CDR3 protein: CASRWSTDTQYF
clone size: many; V gene: TRBV29-1; D gene: TRBD2; CDR3 length: 19; J gene: TRBJ2-7; CDR3 DNA: TGCAGCGTTGTGGCCTATGGCGGGAGGGCCCCAGAGAGCTCCTACGAGCAGTACTTC; CDR3 protein: CSVVAYGGRAPESSYEQYF
clone size: few; V gene: TRBV4-1; D gene: TRBD1; CDR3 length: 15; J gene: TRBJ1-2; CDR3 DNA: TGCGCCAGCAGCCAAGGACAGGGGCTTAACTATGGCTACACCTTC; CDR3 protein: CASSQGQGLNYGYTF
clone size: many; V gene: TRBV11-3; D gene: TRBD2; CDR3 length: 15; J gene: TRBJ2-1; CDR3 DNA: TGTGCCAGCAGCTCCGGACTAGGTCCCAGGTATGAGCAGTTCTTC; CDR3 protein: CASSSGLGPRYEQFF
clone size: NA; V gene: TRBV27; D gene: NA; CDR3 length: 14; J gene: TRBJ1-5; CDR3 DNA: TGTGCCAGCAAGCCGGGAGACGGCAATCAGCCCCAGCATTTT; CDR3 protein: CASKPGDGNQPQHF
clone size: many; V gene: TRBV5-1; D gene: TRBD2; CDR3 length: 14; J gene: TRBJ2-7; CDR3 DNA: TGCGCCAGCAGCGCGGGGACTAGCTCCCACGAGCAGTACTTC; CDR3 protein: CASSAGTSSHEQYF